This record looks at one T cell receptor beta chain sequence and its context. What antigen it recognizes has not been identified. This sample is drawn from a study of CXCR3-negative and CXCR3-positive naive CD8 T cells (dated by TCRdb to between 2018 and 2021). Some background on the complete study: Roughly 130 million TRB reads were obtained in total, roughly 1.5 +/- 0.3 million reads per library. Naive subsets from 5 or 6 donors and memory cells from 3 donors were included in the TRBV-TRBJ cluster analysis. Data from ten to twelve donors, pooled across two independent experiments, went into the diversity and physicochemical repertoire analyses. Beyond this particular receptor, the publication reports: Within the same donor, TRBV-TRBJ usage looked similar between naive CXCR3-negative and CXCR3-positive cells, but memory cells had distinct patterns. Both naive subsets had comparably high repertoire diversity, while memory CD8+ T cells had much lower repertoire diversity. Because surface CD5, which is linked to self-reactivity in mice, was comparable between the naive subsets, TCR interaction strength was also inferred from TRB CDR3 physicochemical properties. Freshly isolated PBMCs were used for most assays because CXCR3 expression partially decreased after cryopreservation.

Sequencing was performed on a NextSeq 550. The Human TCR Profiling Kit (MiLaboratory) was used to make UMI-labeled 5' RACE TRB cDNA libraries. The full amount of extracted RNA was used for cDNA synthesis, and the full amount of resulting cDNA was used for PCR amplification. Libraries were prepared in parallel with an identical number of PCR cycles. Turning to the authors' computational methods: With a minimum of two reads required per UMI, MIGEC and MiXCR pulled out about 49,000 +/- 11,000 unique UMI-labeled TRB cDNA molecules from each library. On average, approximately 40,000 +/- 10,000 functional in-frame TRB CDR3 nucleotide clonotypes lacking stop codons were found per library. Diversity metrics, including normalized Shannon-Wiener and Chao1, were computed in VDJtools after downsampling to 5000 UMI-labeled TRB molecules per sample. VDJtools was used to calculate clonotype-size-weighted physicochemical properties of the central five CDR3 residues, namely interaction energy, strength, volume and Kidera factor 4. TCRdb reprocessed the reads and provides one entry for every CDR3 protein sequence; no DNA is given. For this entry, the V and J calls and clone size follow TCRdb and not the study's own pipeline. For this sample, the table gives 45,000 to 65,000 distinct CDR3 sequences. About 20% of the sample goes to the ten largest clones.

The CDR3 measures 14 amino acids from cysteine to phenylalanine. No DNA is listed. CDR1 and CDR2 are drawn from the germline V gene (reference sequence): LNHNV, YYDKDF. For every CD8+ T cell subset, fewer than 350,000 cells were flow-sorted straight into RLT lysis buffer, and each subset was sorted in triplicate. Standard density gradient centrifugation was used to isolate peripheral blood mononuclear cells from buffy coats. Total RNA was extracted from sorted cells using an RNeasy Mini Kit. The TCR was taken from a human donor in good health. Some clones in this sample may be carry-over from other donors' samples. Sequences were obtained from memory CD8+ T cells from blood. The cell subset or site label of this sample denotes: conventional CD8+ memory T cells (TMEM), sorted as controls. The chain was built from TRBV15 and TRBJ2-1; the D call of TRBD1 rests on TCRdb alone, since no DNA is present to check it. The CDR3 loop reads CATSSGTGDNEQFF.